This T cell receptor (beta chain) was identified during a study of cytomegalovirus exposure and HLA in healthy donors. Profiled with immunoSEQ multiplex PCR; TCRdb holds only in-frame clones, not every one. Of tens of thousands of clones in the sample, 96% are singletons; the top ten hold 2% to 2.5%. A note on this clone: A junction boundary mismatches the germline segment, possibly from a read error.

CDR3 length: 12 residues. Germline V lookup: CDR1 MNHEY, CDR2 SMNVEV (reference sequence). The sequenced sample consisted of PBMCs. The clonotype comes from a man aged 18-30 years in good health and CMV-seronegative. The rearrangement uses TRBV27 and TRBJ2-7; perhaps TRBD1 as D (5 bases). CDR3 sequence: CASSDNRYAQYF. CDR3 coding DNA: TGTGCCAGCAGCGACAACAGGTACGCGCAGTACTTC.